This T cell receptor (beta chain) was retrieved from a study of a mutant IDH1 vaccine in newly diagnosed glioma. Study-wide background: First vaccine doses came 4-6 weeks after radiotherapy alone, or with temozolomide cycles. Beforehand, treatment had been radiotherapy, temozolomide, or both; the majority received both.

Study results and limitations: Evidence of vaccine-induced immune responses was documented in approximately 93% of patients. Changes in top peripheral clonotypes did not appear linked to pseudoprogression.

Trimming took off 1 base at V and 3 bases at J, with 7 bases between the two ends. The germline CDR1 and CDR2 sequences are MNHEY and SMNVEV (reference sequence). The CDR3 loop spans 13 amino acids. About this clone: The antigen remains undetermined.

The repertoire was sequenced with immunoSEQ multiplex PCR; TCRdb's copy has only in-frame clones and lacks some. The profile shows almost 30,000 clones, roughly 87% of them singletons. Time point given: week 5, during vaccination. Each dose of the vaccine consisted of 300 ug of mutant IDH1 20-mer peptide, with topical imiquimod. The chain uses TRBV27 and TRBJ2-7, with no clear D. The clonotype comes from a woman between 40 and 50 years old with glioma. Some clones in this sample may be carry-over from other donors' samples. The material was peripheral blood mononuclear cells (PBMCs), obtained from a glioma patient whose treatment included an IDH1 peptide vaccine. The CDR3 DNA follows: TGTGCCAGCAGTTTATACGCAGGCTACGAGCAGTACTTC. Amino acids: CASSLYAGYEQYF.